Listed below are T cell receptor beta chains from one sample, sequenced in a study of shared clonotypes between healthy human individuals. TCRdb's copy holds only in-frame clones and misses some; the assay was immunoSEQ multiplex PCR. The sample holds over 750,000 clones, 96% seen once. The specimen sequenced was naive CD8+ T cells sorted from blood. The origin of the receptors is a man aged 25 to 45 in good health. The CDR3 runs from the conserved cysteine through the conserved F or W. D genes are given only for firm matches. Expanded clones are given a class, and other clones once, few, many or no size at all.

>TRBV7-9|TRBD2|-|TRBJ2-7
CASSLPPREGIDEQYF
TGTGCCAGCAGCTTACCTCCCCGGGAGGGGATCGACGAGCAGTACTTC
>TRBV11-2|-|-|TRBJ1-4
CASSLGGTTNEKLFF
TGTGCCAGCAGCTTAGGAGGGACAACTAATGAAAAACTGTTTTTT
>TRBV5-5|-|once|TRBJ2-5
CASSSQDSQETQYF
TGTGCCAGCAGCTCTCAGGACAGCCAAGAGACCCAGTACTTC
>TRBV18|-|-|TRBJ2-3
CASSPPAGRSRTDTQYF
TGTGCCAGCTCACCCCCCGCGGGGCGTAGCCGCACAGATACGCAGTATTTT
>TRBV27|-|-|TRBJ1-4
CASKRLATNEKLFF
TGTGCCAGCAAACGGCTGGCAACTAATGAAAAACTGTTTTTT
>TRBV5-5|-|-|TRBJ2-3
CASSLGWAGPGPSTDTQYF
TGTGCCAGCAGCTTGGGATGGGCGGGCCCTGGCCCGAGCACAGATACGCAGTATTTT
>TRBV27|-|-|TRBJ2-1
CASRKKGLAEISYNEQFF
TGTGCCAGCAGAAAAAAGGGGCTAGCTGAGATCTCCTACAATGAGCAGTTCTTC
>TRBV29-1|TRBD2|-|TRBJ2-1
CSVRLAGAPIDEQFF
TGCAGCGTTCGTCTAGCGGGAGCACCTATCGATGAGCAGTTCTTC
>TRBV15|-|-|TRBJ1-2
CATSRDRGAPAYGYTF
TGTGCCACCAGCAGAGATCGTGGGGCGCCGGCCTATGGCTACACCTTC
>TRBV10-3|-|-|TRBJ1-1
CAIRTGNTEAFF
TGTGCCATCAGGACAGGGAACACTGAAGCTTTCTTT
>TRBV7-9|-|-|TRBJ2-7
CASSLGRLGEQYF
TGTGCCAGCAGCTTGGGTAGGTTGGGCGAGCAGTACTTC
>TRBV4-3|TRBD2|once|TRBJ2-1
CASSQDWLAGVDEQFF
TGCGCCAGCAGCCAAGATTGGCTAGCGGGAGTGGATGAGCAGTTCTTC
>TRBV23-1|-|-|TRBJ2-7
CASSQSQPILPYEQYF
TGCGCCAGCAGTCAATCCCAACCAATCCTGCCCTACGAGCAGTACTTC
>TRBV28|-|-|TRBJ2-1
CASHADRGAGNEQFF
TGTGCCAGCCACGCGGACCGAGGGGCGGGCAATGAGCAGTTCTTC
>TRBV14|TRBD2|-|TRBJ2-1
CASSQGETSGIGQFF
TGTGCCAGCAGCCAAGGAGAGACTAGCGGTATTGGGCAGTTCTTC
>TRBV2|-|-|TRBJ2-7
CASAPGTHAYEQYF
TGTGCCAGCGCCCCAGGGACGCACGCCTACGAGCAGTACTTC
>TRBV7-9|-|-|TRBJ2-7
CASSLDSAGMGPTYEQYF
TGTGCCAGCAGCTTAGATTCAGCTGGTATGGGACCCACCTACGAGCAGTACTTC
>TRBV7-9|-|-|TRBJ2-3
CASSPRDTQYF
TGTGCCAGCAGCCCCAGGGATACGCAGTATTTT
>TRBV7-9|-|-|TRBJ2-7
CASSPRGGGGSYEQYF
TGTGCCAGCAGCCCCCGCGGAGGGGGCGGCTCCTACGAGCAGTACTTC
>TRBV5-4|-|-|TRBJ1-1
CASSLGSREAFF
TGTGCCAGCAGCTTGGGGAGTCGCGAAGCTTTCTTT
>TRBV7-2|-|-|TRBJ1-5
CASSLVPGSNQPQHF
TGTGCCAGCAGCTTAGTACCGGGTTCCAATCAGCCCCAGCATTTT
>TRBV10-3|TRBD2|-|TRBJ2-1
CAISAFTSGSYNEQFF
TGTGCCATCAGTGCTTTTACTAGCGGCTCCTACAATGAGCAGTTCTTC
>TRBV9|TRBD2|-|TRBJ2-1
CASSGGTSGIYNEQFF
TGTGCCAGCAGCGGTGGGACTAGCGGGATCTACAATGAGCAGTTCTTC
>TRBV18|-|-|TRBJ1-4
CASSSGEKLFF
TGTGCCAGCTCCTCGGGGGAAAAACTGTTTTTT
>TRBV15|-|-|TRBJ1-1
CATSGEFFSASPQAFF
TGTGCCACCAGCGGCGAGTTTTTTTCTGCATCTCCCCAAGCTTTCTTT
>TRBV10-2|TRBD2|-|TRBJ2-7
CASRGTSGRADEQYF
TGCGCCAGCAGGGGGACTAGCGGGAGGGCCGACGAGCAGTACTTC
>TRBV27|-|-|TRBJ2-1
CASSLSGGSYNEQFF
TGTGCCAGCAGTTTATCCGGCGGTTCCTACAATGAGCAGTTCTTC
>TRBV18|TRBD1|-|TRBJ2-1
CASSPLPGQGDDEQFF
TGTGCCAGCTCACCACTTCCAGGACAGGGGGATGATGAGCAGTTCTTC
>TRBV7-6|TRBD2|-|TRBJ2-1
CASRTGLAGRQSHEQFF
TGTGCCAGCAGGACGGGACTAGCGGGACGGCAGAGCCATGAGCAGTTCTTC
>TRBV5-4|TRBD2|-|TRBJ2-1
CASSSGLADPYNEQFF
TGTGCCAGCAGCTCCGGACTAGCGGACCCCTACAATGAGCAGTTCTTC
>TRBV7-9|TRBD2|-|TRBJ2-5
CASSLGYAREGEETQYF
TGTGCCAGCAGCTTAGGATATGCGCGGGAGGGCGAAGAGACCCAGTACTTC
>TRBV4-3|-|-|TRBJ1-2
CASSQGGVHGYTF
TGCGCCAGCAGCCAAGGCGGAGTTCATGGCTACACCTTC
>TRBV14|-|-|TRBJ2-2
CASSQQGTGELFF
TGTGCCAGCAGCCAACAGGGTACCGGGGAGCTGTTTTTT
>TRBV7-9|-|once|TRBJ1-2
CASSLDGGYTF
TGTGCCAGCAGCTTAGACGGTGGCTACACCTTC
>TRBV7-9|TRBD1|-|TRBJ2-5
CASSTGQGPQETQYF
TGTGCCAGCAGCACCGGACAGGGACCACAAGAGACCCAGTACTTC
>TRBV7-9|TRBD2|-|TRBJ2-1
CASSLELAGRGNEQFF
TGTGCCAGCAGCTTAGAACTAGCGGGTAGAGGCAATGAGCAGTTCTTC
>TRBV19|TRBD1|-|TRBJ1-2
CASSVTGTGSYGYTF
TGTGCCAGTAGTGTCACCGGGACAGGGAGTTATGGCTACACCTTC
>TRBV2|-|-|TRBJ2-7
CASSDVTRDEDEQYF
TGTGCCAGCAGTGATGTGACGAGGGATGAGGACGAGCAGTACTTC
>TRBV10-2|TRBD2|-|TRBJ2-1
CASRTAGVYNEQFF
TGCGCCAGCAGGACAGCGGGAGTTTACAATGAGCAGTTCTTC
>TRBV7-9|TRBD2|-|TRBJ2-5
CASSLATSGRETQYF
TGTGCCAGCAGCTTAGCGACTAGCGGGAGAGAGACCCAGTACTTC
>TRBV5-6|-|once|TRBJ2-6
CASSHGRSSGANVLTF
TGTGCCAGCAGCCACGGACGAAGCTCTGGGGCCAACGTCCTGACTTTC
>TRBV6-1|-|-|TRBJ2-3
CASRQGGSLDTQYF
TGTGCCAGCAGGCAGGGGGGCAGCCTAGATACGCAGTATTTT
>TRBV9|-|-|TRBJ1-1
CASSVDGGDTEAFF
TGTGCCAGCAGCGTAGATGGGGGAGACACTGAAGCTTTCTTT
>TRBV30|-|-|TRBJ2-5
CAWSVGTQETQYF
TGTGCCTGGAGTGTAGGTACCCAAGAGACCCAGTACTTC
>TRBV9|-|-|TRBJ2-1
CASSVGSVTPNNEQFF
TGTGCCAGCAGCGTAGGATCGGTGACGCCGAACAATGAGCAGTTCTTC
>TRBV29-1|-|-|TRBJ1-2
CSVEGRYGYTF
TGCAGCGTCGAGGGTCGTTATGGCTACACCTTC
>TRBV7-6|-|-|TRBJ2-3
CASSLMGTDTQYF
TGTGCCAGCAGCTTAATGGGCACAGATACGCAGTATTTT
>TRBV11-3|-|-|TRBJ2-2
CASSDHFRSGGAGELFF
TGTGCCAGCAGCGACCATTTTAGGTCGGGTGGTGCCGGGGAGCTGTTTTTT
>TRBV2|TRBD2|-|TRBJ2-1
CASSDLGLAGVSYNEQFF
TGTGCCAGCAGTGATCTAGGACTAGCGGGAGTGTCCTACAATGAGCAGTTCTTC
>TRBV5-4|TRBD2|-|TRBJ2-2
CASYAGTSGTHTNTGELFF
TGTGCCAGCTACGCCGGGACTAGCGGGACTCACACGAACACCGGGGAGCTGTTTTTT
>TRBV2|TRBD2|-|TRBJ2-1
CASITLAGDDEQFF
TGTGCCAGCATTACACTAGCGGGAGACGATGAGCAGTTCTTC
>TRBV7-3|TRBD2|-|TRBJ2-7
CASSPTSGRGQYF
TGTGCCAGCAGCCCGACTAGCGGGCGGGGGCAGTACTTC
>TRBV4-1|TRBD1|once|TRBJ1-1
CASSPTGTGGAEAFF
TGCGCCAGCAGCCCCACCGGGACAGGGGGGGCTGAAGCTTTCTTT